Included here is one T cell receptor (beta chain) sequence, with context. Antigen specificity is unknown. The treatment denotes: over 15 received Ad26.COV2.S at low or high dose, single or two shots; 5 received placebo; per-sample allocation not given. The samples date from day 63 after the first vaccine or placebo injection. This sample is part of a study of Ad26.COV2.S vaccination and SARS-CoV-2 variants. Overall study findings and caveats: Relative to placebo recipients, vaccine recipients exhibited elevated spike-specific TCR breadth. After vaccination, reports described spike-specific CD8+ and CD4+ T cell responses as showing substantial breadth.

The data were produced by immunoSEQ multiplex PCR, yet TCRdb's version contains in-frame clones alone and is incomplete. The table lists 300,000 to 350,000 clones, more than 85% of them singletons. The TCR originated in a person aged 18-60 years who received the Ad26.COV2.S COVID-19 vaccine or a placebo. The sample here was peripheral blood, taken in a trial of Ad26.COV2.S vaccine versus placebo.

CDR3 residues: CASSLADRDLEKLFF. The CDR3 coding sequence is TGTGCCAGCAGCTTAGCGGACCGGGATCTTGAAAAACTGTTTTTT. V and J are TRBV7-9 and TRBJ1-4; D not resolved. Germline V CDR1 and CDR2: SEHNR, FQNEAQ (reference sequence). The CDR3 sequence is 15 residues long. Trimming took 0 bases from V and 7 from J, leaving 12 bases between them.